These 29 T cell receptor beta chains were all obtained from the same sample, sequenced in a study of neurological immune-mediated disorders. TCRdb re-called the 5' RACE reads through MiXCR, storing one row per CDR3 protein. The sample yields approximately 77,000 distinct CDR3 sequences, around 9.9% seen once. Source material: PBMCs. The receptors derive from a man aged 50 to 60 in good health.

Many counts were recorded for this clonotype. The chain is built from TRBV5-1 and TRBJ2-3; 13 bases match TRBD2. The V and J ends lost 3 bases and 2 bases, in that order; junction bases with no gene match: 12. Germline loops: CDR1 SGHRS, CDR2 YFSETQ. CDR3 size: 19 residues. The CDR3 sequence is CASSWAPGLAGDYTDTQYF. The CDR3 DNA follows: TGCGCCAGCAGCTGGGCCCCCGGACTAGCGGGGGATTACACAGATACGCAGTATTTT.

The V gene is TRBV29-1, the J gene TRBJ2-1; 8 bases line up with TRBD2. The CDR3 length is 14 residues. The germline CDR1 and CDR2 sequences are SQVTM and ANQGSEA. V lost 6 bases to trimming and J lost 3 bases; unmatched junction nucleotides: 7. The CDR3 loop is CSVDTSGVYNEQFF. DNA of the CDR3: TGCAGCGTCGACACTAGCGGAGTCTACAATGAGCAGTTCTTC.

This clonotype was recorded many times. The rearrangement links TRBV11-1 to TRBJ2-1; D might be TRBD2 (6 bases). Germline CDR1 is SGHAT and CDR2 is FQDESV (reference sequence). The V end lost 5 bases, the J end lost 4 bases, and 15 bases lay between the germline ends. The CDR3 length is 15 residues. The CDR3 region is CASSPLEGLYNEQFF. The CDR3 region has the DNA TGTGCCAGCAGCCCCTTGGAGGGCCTTTACAATGAGCAGTTCTTC. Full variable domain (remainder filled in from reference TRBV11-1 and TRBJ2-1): EAEVAQSPRYKITEKSQAVAFWCDPISGHATLYWYRQILGQGPELLVQFQDESVVDDSQLPKDRFSAERLKGVDSTLKIQPAELGDSAMYLCASSPLEGLYNEQFFGPGTRLTVL.

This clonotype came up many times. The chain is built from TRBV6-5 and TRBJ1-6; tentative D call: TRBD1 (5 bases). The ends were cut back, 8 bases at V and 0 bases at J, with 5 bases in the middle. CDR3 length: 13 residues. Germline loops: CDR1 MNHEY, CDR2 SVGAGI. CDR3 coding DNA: TGTGCCAGCGGGGGCTCCTATAATTCACCCCTCCACTTT. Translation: CASGGSYNSPLHF.

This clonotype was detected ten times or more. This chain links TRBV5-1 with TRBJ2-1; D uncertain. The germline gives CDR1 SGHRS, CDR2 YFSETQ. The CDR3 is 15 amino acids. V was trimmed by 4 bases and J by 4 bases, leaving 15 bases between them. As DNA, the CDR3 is TGCGCCAGCAGCATGAGGCCAGATACTTACAATGAGCAGTTCTTC. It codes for CASSMRPDTYNEQFF.

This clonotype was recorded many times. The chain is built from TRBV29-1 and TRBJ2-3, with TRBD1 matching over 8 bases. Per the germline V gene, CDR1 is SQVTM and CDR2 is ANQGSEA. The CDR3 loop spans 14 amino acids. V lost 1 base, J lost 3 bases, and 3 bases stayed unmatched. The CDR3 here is CSVEGRTGTDTQYF. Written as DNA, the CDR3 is TGCAGCGTTGAAGGGAGGACAGGGACAGATACGCAGTATTTT.

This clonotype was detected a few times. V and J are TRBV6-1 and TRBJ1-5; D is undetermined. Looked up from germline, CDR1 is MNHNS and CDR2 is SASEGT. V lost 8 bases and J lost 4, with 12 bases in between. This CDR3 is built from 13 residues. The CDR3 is CASQLALNQPQHF. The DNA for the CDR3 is TGTGCCAGCCAGCTAGCTCTAAATCAGCCCCAGCATTTT.

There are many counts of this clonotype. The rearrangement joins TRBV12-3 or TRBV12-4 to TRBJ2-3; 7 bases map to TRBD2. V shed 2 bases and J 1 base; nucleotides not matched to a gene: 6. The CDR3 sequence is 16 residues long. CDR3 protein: CASSLRPSGGTDTQYF. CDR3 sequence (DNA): TGTGCCAGCAGTTTAAGGCCCAGCGGGGGCACAGATACGCAGTATTTT.

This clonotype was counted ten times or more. This CDR3 is CASSLFFSGGPGTGELFF. The CDR3 nucleotides read TGTGCCAGCAGCTTGTTCTTCTCGGGGGGGCCGGGCACCGGGGAGCTGTTTTTT. This chain connects TRBV5-5 to TRBJ2-2; 8 bases line up with TRBD2. There are 18 residues in the CDR3. J was trimmed by 4 bases and V by 1 base; bases with no gene match: 12. The germline V gene encodes CDR1 SGHKS and CDR2 YYEKEE (reference sequence).

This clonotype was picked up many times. CDR3 nucleotide sequence: TGTGCCAGCAGCGTAGTTTCGGGGAACACTGAAGCTTTCTTT. Translated, it gives CASSVVSGNTEAFF. This rearrangement joins TRBV9 to TRBJ1-1; D gene unclear. This CDR3 is built from 14 residues. Germline V gene sequence: CDR1 SGDLS, CDR2 YYNGEE. V lost 0 bases, J lost 1 base, and 7 bases lay in between.

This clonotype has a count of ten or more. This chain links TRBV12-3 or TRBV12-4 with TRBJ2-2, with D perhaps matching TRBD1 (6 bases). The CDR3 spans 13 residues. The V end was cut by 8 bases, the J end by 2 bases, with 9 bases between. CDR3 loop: CASGTPNTGELFF. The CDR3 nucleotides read TGTGCCAGCGGGACACCCAACACCGGGGAGCTGTTTTTT.

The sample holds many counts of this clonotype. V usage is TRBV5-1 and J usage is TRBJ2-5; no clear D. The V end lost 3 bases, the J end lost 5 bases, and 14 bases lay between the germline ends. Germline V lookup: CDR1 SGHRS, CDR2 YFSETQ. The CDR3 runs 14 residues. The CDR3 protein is CASSSTGPRETQYF. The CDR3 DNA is TGCGCCAGCAGCTCGACCGGACCGAGGGAGACCCAGTACTTC.

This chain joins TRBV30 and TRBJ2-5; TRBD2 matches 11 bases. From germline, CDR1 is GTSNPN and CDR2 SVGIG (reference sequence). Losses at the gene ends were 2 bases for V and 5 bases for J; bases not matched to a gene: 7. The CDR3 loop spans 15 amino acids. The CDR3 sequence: CAWSFGSGRVETQYF. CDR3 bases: TGTGCCTGGAGTTTCGGTAGCGGGAGGGTGGAGACCCAGTACTTC.

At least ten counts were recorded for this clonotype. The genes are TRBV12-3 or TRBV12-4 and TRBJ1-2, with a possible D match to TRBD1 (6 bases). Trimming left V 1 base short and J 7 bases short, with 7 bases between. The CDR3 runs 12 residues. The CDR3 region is CASSLGGAGYTF. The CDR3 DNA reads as TGTGCCAGCAGTTTAGGGGGGGCTGGCTACACCTTC.

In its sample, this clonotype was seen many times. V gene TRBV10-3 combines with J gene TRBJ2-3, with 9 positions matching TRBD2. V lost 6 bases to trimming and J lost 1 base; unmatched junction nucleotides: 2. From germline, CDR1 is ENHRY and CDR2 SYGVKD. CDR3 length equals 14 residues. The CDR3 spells CAIRERGGTDTQYF. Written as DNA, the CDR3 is TGTGCCATCAGAGAGCGGGGGGGCACAGATACGCAGTATTTT.

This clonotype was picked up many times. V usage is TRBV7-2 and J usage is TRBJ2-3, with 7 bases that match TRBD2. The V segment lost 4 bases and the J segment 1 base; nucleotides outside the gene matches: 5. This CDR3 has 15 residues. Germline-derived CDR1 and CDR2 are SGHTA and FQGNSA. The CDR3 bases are TGTGCCAGCAGCTGGGCTAGCGGTGGCACAGATACGCAGTATTTT. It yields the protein CASSWASGGTDTQYF.

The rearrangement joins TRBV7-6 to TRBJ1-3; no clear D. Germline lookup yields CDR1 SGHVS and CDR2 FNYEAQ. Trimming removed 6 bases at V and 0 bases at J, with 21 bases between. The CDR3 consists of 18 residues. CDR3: CASRLKGGEGSSGNTIYF. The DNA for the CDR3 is TGTGCCAGCAGATTAAAGGGTGGCGAAGGCTCCTCTGGAAACACCATATATTTT.

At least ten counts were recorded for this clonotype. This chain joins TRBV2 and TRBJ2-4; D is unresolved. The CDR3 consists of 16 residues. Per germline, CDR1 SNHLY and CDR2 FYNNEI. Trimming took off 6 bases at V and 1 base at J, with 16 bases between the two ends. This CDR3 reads CASSRDPGGAKNIQYF. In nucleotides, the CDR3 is TGTGCCAGCAGCCGAGACCCCGGTGGGGCCAAAAACATTCAGTACTTC.

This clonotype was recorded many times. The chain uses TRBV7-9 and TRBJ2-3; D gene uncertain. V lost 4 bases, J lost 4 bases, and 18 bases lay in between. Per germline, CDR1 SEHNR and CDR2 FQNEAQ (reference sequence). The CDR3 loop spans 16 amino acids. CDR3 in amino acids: CASSSPEPGPADTQYF. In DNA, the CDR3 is TGTGCCAGCAGCTCCCCGGAACCCGGGCCGGCAGATACGCAGTATTTT. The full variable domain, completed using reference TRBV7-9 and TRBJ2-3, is DTGVSQNPRHKITKRGQNVTFRCDPISEHNRLYWYRQTLGQGPEFLTYFQNEAQLEKSRLLSDRFSAERPKGSFSTLEIQRTEQGDSAMYLCASSSPEPGPADTQYFGPGTRLTVL.

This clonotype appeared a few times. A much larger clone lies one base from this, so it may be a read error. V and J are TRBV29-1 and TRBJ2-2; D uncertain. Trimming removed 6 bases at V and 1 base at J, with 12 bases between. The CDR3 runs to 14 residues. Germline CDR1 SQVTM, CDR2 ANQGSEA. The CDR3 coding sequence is TGCAGCGTCAGTAAGGGTGGGAACACCGGGGAGCTGTTTTTT. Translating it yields CSVSKGGNTGELFF.

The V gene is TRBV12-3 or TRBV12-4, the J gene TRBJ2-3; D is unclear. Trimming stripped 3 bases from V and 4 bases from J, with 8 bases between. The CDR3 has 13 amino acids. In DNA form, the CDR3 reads TGTGCCAGCAGTTTGGACCCTCCAGATACGCAGTATTTT. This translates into CASSLDPPDTQYF.

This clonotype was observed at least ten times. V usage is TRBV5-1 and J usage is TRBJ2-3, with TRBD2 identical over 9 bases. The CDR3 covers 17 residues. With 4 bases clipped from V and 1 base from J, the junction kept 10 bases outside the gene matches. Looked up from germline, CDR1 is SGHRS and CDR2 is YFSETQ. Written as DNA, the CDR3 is TGCGCCAGCAGCCACGCGAGACTAGCGGCCGGCACAGATACGCAGTATTTT. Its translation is CASSHARLAAGTDTQYF.

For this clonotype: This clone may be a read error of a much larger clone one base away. The CDR3 DNA is TGCAGTGCTTGTTACATTAGCGGGATGGTAGATGAGCAGTTCTTC. Its translation: CSACYISGMVDEQFF. This chain connects TRBV20-1 to TRBJ2-1; 8 nucleotides match TRBD2. Germline V gives CDR1 DFQATT, CDR2 SNEGSKA (reference sequence). The J segment lost 8 bases and the V segment lost 5 bases, leaving 14 bases of the junction unmatched. This CDR3 is built from 15 residues.

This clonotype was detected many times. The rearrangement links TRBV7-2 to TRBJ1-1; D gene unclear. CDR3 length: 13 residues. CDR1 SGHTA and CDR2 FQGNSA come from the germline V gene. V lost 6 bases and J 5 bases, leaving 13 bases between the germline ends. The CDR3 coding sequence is TGTGCCAGCAGGCGGGAGCCGAGGACTGAAGCTTTCTTT. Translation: CASRREPRTEAFF.

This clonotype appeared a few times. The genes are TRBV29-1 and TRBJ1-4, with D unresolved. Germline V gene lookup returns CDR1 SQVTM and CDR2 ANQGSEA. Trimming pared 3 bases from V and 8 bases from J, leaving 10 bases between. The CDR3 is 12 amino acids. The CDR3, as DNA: TGCAGCGTTGACGGCGGAGGGGAAAAACTGTTTTTT. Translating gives CSVDGGGEKLFF.

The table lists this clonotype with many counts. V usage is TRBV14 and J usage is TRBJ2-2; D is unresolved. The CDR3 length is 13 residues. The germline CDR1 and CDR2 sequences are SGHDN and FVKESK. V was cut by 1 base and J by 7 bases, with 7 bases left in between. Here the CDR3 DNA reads TGTGCCAGCAGCCAAGTGGCGATCGGGGAGCTGTTTTTT. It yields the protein CASSQVAIGELFF. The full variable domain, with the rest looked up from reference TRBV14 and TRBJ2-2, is EAGVTQFPSHSVIEKGQTVTLRCDPISGHDNLYWYRRVMGKEIKFLLHFVKESKQDESGMPNNRFLAERTGGTYSTLKVQPAELEDSGVYFCASSQVAIGELFFGEGSRLTVL.

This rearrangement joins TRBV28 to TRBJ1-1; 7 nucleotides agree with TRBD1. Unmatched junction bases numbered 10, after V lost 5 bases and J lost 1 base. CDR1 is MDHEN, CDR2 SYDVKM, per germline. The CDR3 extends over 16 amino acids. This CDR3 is CASSPNRGSENTEAFF. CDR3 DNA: TGTGCCAGCAGTCCAAACAGGGGTTCGGAGAACACTGAAGCTTTCTTT.

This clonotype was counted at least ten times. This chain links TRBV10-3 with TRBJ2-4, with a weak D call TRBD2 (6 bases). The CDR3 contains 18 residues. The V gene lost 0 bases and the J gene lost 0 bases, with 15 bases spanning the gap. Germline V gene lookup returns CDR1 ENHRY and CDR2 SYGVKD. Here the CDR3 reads CAISESEFWGEAKNIQYF. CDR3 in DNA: TGTGCCATCAGTGAGTCAGAGTTCTGGGGGGAAGCCAAAAACATTCAGTACTTC.

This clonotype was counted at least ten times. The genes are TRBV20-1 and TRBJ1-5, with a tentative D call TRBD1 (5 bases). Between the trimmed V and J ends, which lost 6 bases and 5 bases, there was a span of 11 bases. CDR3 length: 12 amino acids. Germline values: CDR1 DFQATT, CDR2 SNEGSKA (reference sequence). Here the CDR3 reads CSARGGHQPQHF. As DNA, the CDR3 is TGCAGTGCCCGTGGGGGACATCAGCCCCAGCATTTT.